This passage covers 18 T cell receptor beta chains from one sample sequenced in a study of cytomegalovirus exposure and HLA in healthy donors. Libraries were prepared by immunoSEQ multiplex PCR; TCRdb keeps only in-frame clonotypes and omits some of them. Among 200,000 or so clones listed, over 65% were seen once. Sequenced input: PBMCs. The receptors come from a man aged 18 to 35 in good health and CMV-seropositive.

Notes on this clone: Other DNA variants within this sample encode the same CDR3. The V and J genes are TRBV27 and TRBJ2-7, with D perhaps matching TRBD1 (6 bases). CDR1 is MNHEY and CDR2 is SMNVEV in the germline V gene (reference sequence). The CDR3 extends over 14 amino acids. The ends were cut back, 7 bases at V and 4 bases at J, with 17 bases in the middle. DNA of the CDR3: TGTGCCAGCACCCCACAGGGATTACGGTACGAGCAGTACTTC. It is translated as CASTPQGLRYEQYF.

This clone has only a few counts. The chain carries TRBV6-6 and TRBJ1-2; 7 bases are a match to TRBD1. V shed 6 bases, J shed 7 bases, and the junction held 5 bases outside the gene matches. The CDR3 runs 12 residues. Germline V gene data show CDR1 as MNHNY and CDR2 as SVGAGI (reference sequence). The CDR3 DNA sequence: TGTGCCAGCAGCTCGGGACAGCCTGGCTACACCTTC. Translating gives CASSSGQPGYTF.

The CDR3 sequence is CASSLGRASRDNEQFF. The CDR3 DNA follows: TGTGCCAGCAGCTTAGGACGGGCTAGCCGCGACAATGAGCAGTTCTTC. The chain is built from TRBV7-9 and TRBJ2-1; D perhaps matches TRBD2 (5 bases). This CDR3 is 16 amino acids long. CDR1 is SEHNR and CDR2 is FQNEAQ in the germline V gene (reference sequence). V shed 1 base and J shed 5 bases, with 15 bases lying between them.

The rearrangement uses TRBV19 and TRBJ2-1; D is possibly TRBD2 (6 bases). Germline assignment: CDR1 LNHDA and CDR2 SQIVND (reference sequence). Deletions cut 3 bases from V and 6 bases from J, with 15 bases between. The CDR3 runs 15 residues. CDR3 DNA sequence: TGTGCCAGTAGTATTGGAGGGGACCCCCCCAATGAGCAGTTCTTC. It encodes CASSIGGDPPNEQFF.

The gene calls are TRBV9 and TRBJ2-5; no firm D call. CDR3 size: 12 residues. V lost 4 bases to trimming and J lost 5 bases, with 9 bases between them. Germline CDR1 and CDR2: SGDLS and YYNGEE. The CDR3 DNA reads as TGTGCCAGCAGCCCCCCTACGGAGACCCAGTACTTC. It codes for CASSPPTETQYF.

The chain joins TRBV7-8 to TRBJ1-4, with D possibly matching TRBD1 (6 bases). The CDR3 loop spans 16 amino acids. Germline V gene lookup returns CDR1 SGHVS and CDR2 FQNEAQ. V was trimmed by 5 bases and J by 5 bases, leaving 18 bases between them. The CDR3 reads CASSAASGARNEKLFF. DNA of the CDR3: TGTGCCAGCAGCGCAGCATCAGGGGCCCGGAATGAAAAACTGTTTTTT.

The chain employs TRBV28 and TRBJ2-1, with TRBD2 matching 7 bases. The junction had 9 bases not matched to a gene; V was cut back by 6 bases and J by 4 bases. From germline, CDR1 is MDHEN and CDR2 SYDVKM. There are 15 residues in the CDR3. CDR3 in amino acids: CASSPGGGTYNEQFF. The CDR3 bases are TGTGCCAGCAGCCCGGGAGGAGGTACGTACAATGAGCAGTTCTTC.

Here the CDR3 reads CASSQYLGRTSGRGNEQFF. The CDR3 DNA reads TGCGCCAGCAGCCAATATTTAGGACGAACTAGCGGGAGGGGCAATGAGCAGTTCTTC. This sequence joins TRBV4-3 and TRBJ2-1; 13 nucleotides agree with TRBD2. CDR3 size: 19 residues. V lost 2 bases and J lost 6; bases outside the gene matches: 13. The germline gives CDR1 LGHNA, CDR2 YSLEER.

J is TRBJ2-3 and V is TRBV7-6, with 8 bases identical to TRBD2. Germline CDR1 and CDR2: SGHVS and FNYEAQ. J gave up 2 bases and V 5 bases, and 12 bases lay outside the gene matches. This CDR3 is built from 17 residues. The CDR3 nucleotides read TGTGCCAGCAGCCCTCGGGTACGCGGGAGGCACACAGATACGCAGTATTTT. Protein product: CASSPRVRGRHTDTQYF.

V is TRBV7-3 and J is TRBJ2-1; weak D call: TRBD2 (5 bases). The germline gives CDR1 SGHTA, CDR2 FQGTGA. Trimming took 3 bases from V and 4 from J, leaving 13 bases between them. CDR3 size: 15 residues. CDR3 DNA sequence: TGTGCCAGCAGCTTGGACCGAGGAGGATACAATGAGCAGTTCTTC. Translating it yields CASSLDRGGYNEQFF.

This chain joins TRBV5-1 and TRBJ2-3; TRBD2 aligns across 9 bases. V lost 0 bases, J lost 4 bases, and 3 bases stayed unmatched. Germline loops: CDR1 SGHRS, CDR2 YFSETQ. The CDR3 covers 15 residues. The CDR3 DNA reads TGCGCCAGCAGCTTGGGCCTAGCGGGGTCAGATACGCAGTATTTT. Translated, it gives CASSLGLAGSDTQYF.

The chain couples TRBV27 to TRBJ2-5, with 10 bases matching TRBD2. CDR1 MNHEY and CDR2 SMNVEV come from the germline V gene (reference sequence). This CDR3 has 14 amino acids. V lost 7 bases, J lost 4 bases, and 6 bases stayed unmatched. The CDR3 nucleotides read TGTGCCAGCACCCATTTAGCGGGAGGAGAGACCCAGTACTTC. Its protein product is CASTHLAGGETQYF.

The chain uses TRBV7-3 and TRBJ1-1; D is ambiguous. The CDR3 is made up of 12 amino acids. The V end lost 5 bases, the J end lost 7 bases, and 11 bases lay between the germline ends. Germline V gene lookup returns CDR1 SGHTA and CDR2 FQGTGA. In DNA form, the CDR3 reads TGTGCCAGCAGCGCTACGGGAGTTGAAGCTTTCTTT. Translated, it gives CASSATGVEAFF.

This clone has just a few counts. The genes are TRBV5-1 and TRBJ1-2, with no clear D. The CDR3 is 14 residues long. CDR1 and CDR2 (germline): SGHRS, YFSETQ. Trimming took off 1 base at V and 6 bases at J, with 13 bases between the two ends. CDR3 sequence (DNA): TGCGCCAGCAGCTTGTCGGGGTCTTGGGATGGCTACACCTTC. This gives the protein CASSLSGSWDGYTF.

The genes are TRBV25-1 and TRBJ1-2; a possible D gene is TRBD1 (6 bases). CDR3 length: 14 amino acids. The germline CDR1 and CDR2 sequences are MGHDK and SYGVNS. The V end lost 7 bases, the J end lost 8 bases, and 20 bases lay between the germline ends. Here the CDR3 DNA reads TGTGCCAGCAAGGTAATCATGGGGGCGAGGGGCTACACCTTC. Translating it yields CASKVIMGARGYTF.

This chain joins TRBV6-5 and TRBJ1-1, with D possibly matching TRBD1 (6 bases). Trimming removed 3 bases from V and 1 base from J, with 9 bases in between. Per the germline V gene, CDR1 is MNHEY and CDR2 is SVGAGI. The CDR3 loop spans 14 amino acids. This CDR3 is CASSYFRGNTEAFF. CDR3 coding DNA: TGTGCCAGCAGTTATTTCAGGGGGAACACTGAAGCTTTCTTT.

This chain joins TRBV28 and TRBJ2-7, with 15 bases lining up with TRBD2. Germline-derived CDR1 and CDR2 are MDHEN and SYDVKM. The V and J ends lost 6 bases and 4 bases, in that order; junction bases with no gene match: 10. CDR3 length equals 17 residues. The CDR3 sequence is CASSNPGTSGRKYEQYF. CDR3 in DNA: TGTGCCAGCAGCAATCCCGGGACTAGCGGGAGGAAGTACGAGCAGTACTTC.

This chain joins TRBV11-1 and TRBJ2-1; no firm D call. Germline V gives CDR1 SGHAT, CDR2 FQDESV (reference sequence). The V and J ends lost 4 bases and 9 bases respectively, with 22 bases between them. The CDR3 loop spans 16 amino acids. The CDR3 DNA sequence: TGTGCCAGCAGCTCCCCTCTAGTCGTCGTTTCGGGTGAGCAGTTCTTC. Amino acids: CASSSPLVVVSGEQFF.